This passage covers 20 T cell receptor beta chains from one sample sequenced in a study of T cell changes during pregnancy in multiple sclerosis. The data were produced by immunoSEQ multiplex PCR, yet TCRdb's version contains in-frame clones alone and is incomplete. The table records tens of thousands of clones, approximately 90% of them present only once. Source: peripheral blood, taken in the second trimester of pregnancy. These receptors came from a female donor in good health, enrolled as a control in a pregnancy study.

The genes are TRBV7-2 and TRBJ1-5; D remains unclear. V dropped 3 bases and J dropped 1 base, with 10 bases sitting between them. Looked up from germline, CDR1 is SGHTA and CDR2 is FQGNSA. CDR3 size: 15 residues. The CDR3 reads CASSFGGLSNQPQHF. The DNA of the CDR3 is TGTGCCAGCAGCTTTGGAGGGCTAAGCAATCAGCCCCAGCATTTT.

Worth noting for this clone: One junction end does not reproduce the germline sequence, and a read error may be involved. The chain recombines TRBV6-5 with TRBJ1-1, with a tentative D call TRBD1 (5 bases). The CDR3 runs 14 residues. Germline CDR1 is MNHEY and CDR2 is SVGAGI. The CDR3 spells CASSYFGQALGGVF. The DNA for the CDR3 is TGTGCCAGCAGTTACTTCGGGCAGGCTTTGGGGGGGGTCTTT.

The chain employs TRBV4-1 and TRBJ2-1; D possibly corresponds to TRBD2 (6 bases). Deletions cut 3 bases from V and 1 base from J, with 22 bases between. The CDR3 covers 19 residues. Looked up from germline, CDR1 is MGHRA and CDR2 is YSYEKL. The CDR3 loop is CASSQARGSSPQSYNEQFF. CDR3 DNA: TGCGCCAGCAGCCAGGCCCGGGGGTCCTCCCCGCAGTCCTACAATGAGCAGTTCTTC.

The genes are TRBV15 and TRBJ2-6; TRBD1 might be the D (6 bases). V lost 3 bases and J lost 4, with 13 bases in between. There are 16 residues in the CDR3. Germline CDR1 LNHNV, CDR2 YYDKDF (reference sequence). The CDR3 DNA is TGTGCCACCAGCAGGGAAACAGGGCACGGGGCCAACGTCCTGACTTTC. Amino acid sequence: CATSRETGHGANVLTF.

The chain recombines TRBV25-1 with TRBJ1-2; D remains ambiguous. V was trimmed by 7 bases and J by 6 bases, leaving 18 bases between them. The CDR3 is 14 residues long. The germline V gene encodes CDR1 MGHDK and CDR2 SYGVNS. The CDR3 sequence: CASTPLGGKDGYTF. The CDR3 region has the DNA TGTGCCAGCACTCCACTGGGAGGAAAGGATGGCTACACCTTC.

The chain recombines TRBV5-1 with TRBJ2-7; 12 bases line up with TRBD2. V trimming: 4 bases; J trimming: 6 bases; junction bases outside the gene matches: 8. The CDR3 covers 15 residues. Germline V lookup: CDR1 SGHRS, CDR2 YFSETQ. CDR3 protein: CASSPQLAGGCEQYF. The CDR3 nucleotides read TGCGCCAGCAGCCCCCAGCTAGCGGGAGGGTGCGAGCAGTACTTC.

The chain uses TRBV7-2 and TRBJ2-5; 9 nucleotides agree with TRBD1. V dropped 5 bases and J dropped 5; count of bases not matched to a gene: 9. This CDR3 is built from 15 residues. The V gene's germline CDR1 is SGHTA and CDR2 FQGNSA. The CDR3 sequence is CASSLSGQGRETQYF. The CDR3 DNA follows: TGTGCCAGCAGCCTCTCAGGACAGGGGCGGGAGACCCAGTACTTC.

The chain is built from TRBV19 and TRBJ2-1; possibly TRBD2 for D (7 bases). This CDR3 is 12 amino acids long. CDR1 LNHDA and CDR2 SQIVND come from the germline V gene (reference sequence). Trimming left V 7 bases short and J 12 bases short, with 16 bases between. The CDR3 reads CASTYGGGGQFF. As DNA, the CDR3 is TGTGCCAGTACCTATGGGGGCGGGGGGCAGTTCTTC.

This chain links TRBV30 with TRBJ1-1, with D perhaps matching TRBD1 (5 bases). V lost 7 bases, J lost 3 bases, and 15 bases lay in between. The germline CDR1 and CDR2 sequences are GTSNPN and SVGIG (reference sequence). The CDR3 covers 13 residues. As DNA, the CDR3 is TGTGCCTCCAAGACCGACAGTGACACTGAAGCTTTCTTT. Its protein product is CASKTDSDTEAFF.

This clone was seen just once. CDR3 in amino acids: CASSKSTSAKNIQYF. CDR3 coding DNA: TGTGCCAGCAGTAAATCGACTAGCGCCAAAAACATTCAGTACTTC. V gene TRBV6-5 combines with J gene TRBJ2-4; 7 positions agree with TRBD2. V lost 5 bases to trimming and J lost 1 base; unmatched junction nucleotides: 5. Germline CDR1 and CDR2: MNHEY and SVGAGI. CDR3 length equals 15 residues.

This clone came up once. The chain has TRBV9 and TRBJ2-5, with D possibly being TRBD1 (5 bases). This CDR3 has 16 residues. The germline gives CDR1 SGDLS, CDR2 YYNGEE. V was trimmed by 4 bases and J by 4 bases, leaving 20 bases between them. CDR3 sequence reads: CASSPNPGISTETQYF. CDR3 coding DNA: TGTGCCAGCAGCCCCAACCCAGGGATATCGACAGAGACCCAGTACTTC.

V is TRBV5-1 and J is TRBJ2-3; TRBD2 agrees at 8 bases. In germline, CDR1 is SGHRS, CDR2 YFSETQ. The CDR3 runs to 17 residues. The J segment lost 0 bases and the V segment lost 0 bases, leaving 6 bases of the junction unmatched. In DNA, the CDR3 is TGCGCCAGCAGCTTGGAGGTAGCGGGGACTAGCACAGATACGCAGTATTTT. Its translation: CASSLEVAGTSTDTQYF.

The rearrangement joins TRBV28 to TRBJ2-7, with TRBD2 matching 13 bases. Trimming cost V 8 bases and J 0 bases; bases outside gene matches: 4. This CDR3 is 15 amino acids long. From germline, CDR1 is MDHEN and CDR2 SYDVKM. CDR3 amino acids: CASGGLAGSSYEQYF. CDR3 DNA sequence: TGTGCCAGCGGGGGACTAGCGGGAAGCTCCTACGAGCAGTACTTC.

This clone was found a few times. The gene calls are TRBV5-1 and TRBJ1-2; D may be TRBD1 (6 bases). The CDR3 is made up of 15 amino acids. The germline V gene has CDR1 SGHRS and CDR2 YFSETQ. Trimming pared 3 bases from V and 7 bases from J, leaving 19 bases between. The CDR3 reads CASSWRGGICGGYTF. DNA for the CDR3: TGCGCCAGCAGCTGGAGGGGGGGGATTTGTGGTGGCTACACCTTC.

This chain uses TRBV27 with TRBJ1-4, with D perhaps TRBD1 (5 bases). From germline, CDR1 is MNHEY and CDR2 SMNVEV (reference sequence). Trimming pared 2 bases from V and 8 bases from J, leaving 18 bases between. This CDR3 spans 16 amino acids. CDR3 protein: CASSLRTGGRREKLFF. The CDR3 DNA sequence: TGTGCCAGCAGTTTAAGAACAGGCGGTAGAAGAGAAAAACTGTTTTTT.

The chain has TRBV6-6 and TRBJ1-4; tentative D call: TRBD1 (6 bases). V dropped 5 bases and J dropped 5 bases, with 12 bases sitting between them. CDR1 is MNHNY and CDR2 is SVGAGI in the germline V gene (reference sequence). The CDR3 sequence is 14 residues long. The CDR3 is CASSGTPRNEKLFF. CDR3 sequence (DNA): TGTGCCAGCAGTGGGACACCGAGAAATGAAAAACTGTTTTTT.

This chain joins TRBV7-7 and TRBJ2-7; 10 bases line up with TRBD2. Germline loops: CDR1 SSHAT, CDR2 FNYEAQ (reference sequence). The ends lost 1 base at V and 2 bases at J; junction bases unmatched: 8. This CDR3 contains 17 residues. CDR3 in amino acids: CASSLGAASGGPYEQYF. CDR3 nucleotide sequence: TGTGCCAGCAGCTTAGGGGCGGCTAGCGGGGGACCCTACGAGCAGTACTTC.

This chain joins TRBV28 and TRBJ2-7, with 10 bases that match TRBD2. Germline lookup yields CDR1 MDHEN and CDR2 SYDVKM. The CDR3 spans 16 residues. V shed 3 bases, J shed 6 bases, and the junction held 11 bases outside the gene matches. The CDR3 reads CASSFSPGLAYAEQYF. The CDR3 DNA is TGTGCCAGCAGTTTCTCGCCGGGACTAGCGTACGCCGAGCAGTACTTC.

The V call is TRBV29-1, the J call TRBJ1-2; TRBD1 matches at 7 bases. Germline assignment: CDR1 SQVTM and CDR2 ANQGSEA. The CDR3 is 13 residues long. V was pared by 4 bases and J by 1 base, with 3 bases of the junction left unmatched. This CDR3 is CSVGQGSNYGYTF. The DNA of the CDR3 is TGCAGCGTTGGACAGGGAAGTAACTATGGCTACACCTTC.

The genes are TRBV11-2 and TRBJ1-1; 7 nucleotides line up with TRBD1. The CDR3 loop spans 15 amino acids. V dropped 6 bases and J dropped 5; count of bases not matched to a gene: 12. Germline loops: CDR1 SGHAT, CDR2 FQNNGV. The CDR3 DNA sequence: TGTGCCAGCAGAGACGAGTTTCAGGGGGGTACTGAAGCTTTCTTT. It is translated as CASRDEFQGGTEAFF.